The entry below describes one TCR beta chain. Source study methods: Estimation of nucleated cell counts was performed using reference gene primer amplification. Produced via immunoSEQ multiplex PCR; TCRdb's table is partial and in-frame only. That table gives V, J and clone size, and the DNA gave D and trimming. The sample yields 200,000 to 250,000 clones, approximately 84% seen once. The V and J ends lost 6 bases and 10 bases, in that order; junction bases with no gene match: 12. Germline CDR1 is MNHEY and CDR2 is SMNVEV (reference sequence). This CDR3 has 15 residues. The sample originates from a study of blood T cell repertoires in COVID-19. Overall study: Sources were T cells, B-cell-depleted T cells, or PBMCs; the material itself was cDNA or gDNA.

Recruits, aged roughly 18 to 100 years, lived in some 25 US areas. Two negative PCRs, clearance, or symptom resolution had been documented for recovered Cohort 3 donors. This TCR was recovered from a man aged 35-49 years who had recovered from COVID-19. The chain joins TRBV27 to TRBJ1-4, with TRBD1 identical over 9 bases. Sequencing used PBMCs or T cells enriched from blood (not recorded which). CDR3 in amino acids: CASRGQGRTGLKLFF. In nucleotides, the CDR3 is TGTGCCAGCAGGGGACAGGGACGAACGGGATTAAAACTGTTTTTT.